A single sample gave rise to the 13 T cell receptor beta chains below, sequenced in a study of shared clonotypes between healthy human individuals. Clones were read by immunoSEQ multiplex PCR, and TCRdb kept only the in-frame ones, dropping some. The sample consists of approximately 620,000 clones, 95% to 98% of them appearing once. Sequencing input: naive CD4+ T cells sorted from blood. The subset: CD45RA+ positively selected. These receptors were obtained from a woman in her twenties or thirties in good health.

The V gene is TRBV2, the J gene TRBJ2-1; 8 nucleotides line up with TRBD2. The CDR3 covers 19 residues. The germline V gene has CDR1 SNHLY and CDR2 FYNNEI. The V segment lost 8 bases and the J segment 0 bases; nucleotides outside the gene matches: 18. CDR3 sequence: CASRGFGFSGASSYNEQFF. CDR3 DNA sequence: TGTGCCAGCCGCGGATTCGGGTTTAGCGGGGCAAGCTCCTACAATGAGCAGTTCTTC.

The CDR3, as DNA: TGTGCCTGGACCCTCGGGGCCTTACTAACTGCAGATACGCAGTATTTT. This codes for CAWTLGALLTADTQYF. The V gene is TRBV30, the J gene TRBJ2-3; D is tentatively TRBD1 or TRBD2 (5 bases each). V gave up 4 bases and J gave up 4 bases, with 21 bases separating them. This CDR3 contains 16 residues. Germline V gene sequence: CDR1 GTSNPN, CDR2 SVGIG (reference sequence).

The rearrangement uses TRBV21-1 and TRBJ1-2. TRBV21-1 is listed as a pseudogene. The CDR3 contains 15 residues. CDR3 sequence: CASSKGRLRETGYTF. DNA for the CDR3: TGTGCCAGCAGCAAAGGTCGCCTCAGGGAGACAGGCTACACCTTC.

The genes are TRBV29-1 and TRBJ1-4; D call uncertain. This CDR3 contains 10 residues. Trimming took 2 bases from V and 8 from J, leaving 3 bases between them. CDR1 SQVTM and CDR2 ANQGSEA come from the germline V gene. CDR3 amino acids: CSVESEKLFF. The CDR3 bases are TGCAGCGTTGAAAGCGAAAAACTGTTTTTT.

This chain connects TRBV5-1 to TRBJ2-2, with 11 bases lining up with TRBD1. Germline V CDR1 and CDR2: SGHRS, YFSETQ. The CDR3 covers 17 residues. Unmatched junction bases numbered 11, after V lost 4 bases and J lost 6 bases. The CDR3 coding sequence is TGCGCCAGCAGCCGGACTGCCGGACAGGGGGCGTCCGGGGAGCTGTTTTTT. This gives the protein CASSRTAGQGASGELFF.

This chain connects TRBV18 to TRBJ2-5; possible D gene TRBD2, 5 bases. Trimming left V 4 bases short and J 5 bases short, with 20 bases between. The CDR3 covers 16 residues. CDR1 is KGHSH and CDR2 is LQKENI in the germline V gene. CDR3 in DNA: TGTGCCAGCTCACGCCGTTACATGGGAGACCTGGAGACCCAGTACTTC. Amino acids: CASSRRYMGDLETQYF.

The CDR3 sequence is CASSIMFGSGLEQYF. In DNA form, the CDR3 reads TGTGCCAGTAGTATAATGTTTGGGTCGGGACTGGAGCAGTACTTC. The chain joins TRBV19 to TRBJ2-7, with D possibly TRBD2 on 6 matching bases. The CDR3 is 15 amino acids. The germline V and J ends were trimmed by 2 bases and 7 bases, with 18 bases remaining between them. The germline CDR1 and CDR2 sequences are LNHDA and SQIVND (reference sequence).

The V gene is TRBV11-2, the J gene TRBJ2-3, with 9 bases aligning to TRBD2. Germline trimming cut 5 bases from V and 3 bases from J; bases unmatched to any gene: 12. This CDR3 has 17 residues. Per the germline V gene, CDR1 is SGHAT and CDR2 is FQNNGV. CDR3 in DNA: TGTGCCAGCAGCCCAACATATCTAGCGGGATCAACAGATACGCAGTATTTT. Translating it yields CASSPTYLAGSTDTQYF.

The chain is built from TRBV4-2 and TRBJ1-4, with D unclear. Trimming took off 1 base at V and 3 bases at J, with 18 bases between the two ends. This CDR3 has 18 residues. Germline values: CDR1 LGHNA, CDR2 YNFKEQ. The CDR3: CASSQGLAGGWANEKLFF. The CDR3 DNA reads TGTGCCAGCAGCCAAGGTTTAGCGGGAGGGTGGGCTAATGAAAAACTGTTTTTT.

The chain has TRBV5-1 and TRBJ2-7; TRBD1 might be the D (5 bases). The V gene's germline CDR1 is SGHRS and CDR2 YFSETQ. The CDR3 contains 14 residues. The ends were cut back, 5 bases at V and 1 base at J, with 13 bases in the middle. The CDR3 DNA follows: TGCGCCAGCAGATTCACAGGAGATTCCTACGAGCAGTACTTC. This sequence encodes CASRFTGDSYEQYF.

This CDR3 is CASRMGQGSISTDTQYF. The CDR3 DNA is TGTGCCAGCAGGATGGGACAGGGTTCGATTAGCACAGATACGCAGTATTTT. The V call is TRBV7-2, the J call TRBJ2-3, with TRBD1 matching over 9 bases. The CDR3 spans 17 residues. With 6 bases clipped from V and 0 bases from J, the junction kept 10 bases outside the gene matches. From germline, CDR1 is SGHTA and CDR2 FQGNSA.

In regard to this clone: This sample also contains other DNA sequences that code for the same CDR3. The rearrangement links TRBV2 to TRBJ2-5; the D gene is possibly TRBD1 (6 bases). Trimming left V 3 bases short and J 5 bases short, with 10 bases between. The CDR3 is 13 amino acids. The germline V gene has CDR1 SNHLY and CDR2 FYNNEI. As DNA, the CDR3 is TGTGCCAGCAGTGAGCAGGGGCTTGAGACCCAGTACTTC. Translated, it gives CASSEQGLETQYF.

The chain recombines TRBV19 with TRBJ1-1; the D gene is possibly TRBD1 (5 bases). Germline V gene sequence: CDR1 LNHDA, CDR2 SQIVND (reference sequence). This CDR3 region has 15 residues. V was pared by 7 bases and J by 2 bases, with 17 bases between. CDR3 DNA: TGTGCCAGTACGCGTGGATGGGGCGATAACACTGAAGCTTTCTTT. It translates to CASTRGWGDNTEAFF.